Given below is one T cell receptor (beta chain) in context. The data derive from a study of blood T cell repertoires in COVID-19. Germline CDR1 and CDR2: MNHEY and SVGAGI. The ends were cut back, 4 bases at V and 2 bases at J, with 11 bases in the middle. This CDR3 is 14 amino acids long. In the study's own analysis: Estimated nucleated cell counts came from reference gene primer amplification. Profiled with immunoSEQ multiplex PCR; TCRdb holds only in-frame clones, not every one. Clone size and V and J calls were adopted from that table, with D and trimming inferred from the DNA. The sample holds under 250,000 clones, about 82% seen once.

The chain carries TRBV6-5 and TRBJ2-5; D may be TRBD1 (6 bases). The clonotype originates from a woman between 45 and 60 years old with acute COVID-19. Sequencing was performed on PBMCs or T cells enriched from blood (not recorded which). The CDR3 reads CASSLDSAQETQYF. As DNA, the CDR3 is TGTGCCAGCAGTTTGGACAGCGCGCAAGAGACCCAGTACTTC.